One T cell receptor (beta chain) is described in this entry. The sample belongs to a study of radiation and T cells in renal cell carcinoma. Germline assignment: CDR1 KGHSH and CDR2 LQKENI. Between the trimmed V and J ends, which lost 3 bases and 8 bases, there was a span of 8 bases. The CDR3 is 12 residues long. Sequenced by immunoSEQ multiplex PCR; TCRdb stores in-frame clones only, minus some. The sample records tens of thousands of clones, around 49% being singletons. Stated treatment: 15 Gy SBRT to primary tumor, nephrectomy 4 weeks later. Sequencing used tumor tissue, obtained from a patient whose treatment included radiotherapy and nephrectomy. The receptor was isolated from a woman between 50 and 59 years old with renal cell carcinoma. V and J are TRBV18 and TRBJ2-1; no clear D. The CDR3 spells CASSPRGHEQFF. In DNA form, the CDR3 reads TGTGCCAGCTCACCGAGAGGTCATGAGCAGTTCTTC.